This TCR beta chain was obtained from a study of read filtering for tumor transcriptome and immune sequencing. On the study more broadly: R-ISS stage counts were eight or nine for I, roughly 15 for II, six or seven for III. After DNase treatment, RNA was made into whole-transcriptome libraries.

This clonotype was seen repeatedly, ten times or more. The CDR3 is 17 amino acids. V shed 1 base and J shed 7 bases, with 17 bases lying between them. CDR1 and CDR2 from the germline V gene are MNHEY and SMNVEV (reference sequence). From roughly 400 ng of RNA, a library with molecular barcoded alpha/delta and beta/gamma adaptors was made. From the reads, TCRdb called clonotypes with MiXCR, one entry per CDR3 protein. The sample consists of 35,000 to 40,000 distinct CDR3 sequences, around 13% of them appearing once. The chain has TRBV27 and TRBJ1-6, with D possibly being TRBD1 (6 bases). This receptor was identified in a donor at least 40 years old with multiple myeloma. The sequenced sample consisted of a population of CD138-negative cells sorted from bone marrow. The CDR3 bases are TGTGCCAGCAGTTTATGGAGGGGGACGAGGCTCAATTCACCCCTCCACTTT. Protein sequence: CASSLWRGTRLNSPLHF.